The 29 T cell receptor beta chains in this list originate from one sample, sequenced in a study of blood T cell repertoires in COVID-19. Libraries were prepared by immunoSEQ multiplex PCR; TCRdb keeps only in-frame clonotypes and omits some of them. The table has 490,000 or so clones, over 75% seen once. The sequencing sample was made of PBMCs or T cells enriched from blood (not recorded which). The receptors stem from a woman aged 40 to 49 who had recovered from COVID-19.

The chain employs TRBV4-3 and TRBJ2-3, with TRBD2 matching 7 bases. The CDR3 extends over 17 amino acids. Looked up from germline, CDR1 is LGHNA and CDR2 is YSLEER. V lost 3 bases and J lost 1; bases outside the gene matches: 10. The CDR3 reads CASSHPRGREGTDTQYF. CDR3 nucleotides: TGCGCCAGCAGCCACCCTAGAGGGAGGGAGGGCACAGATACGCAGTATTTT.

The gene calls are TRBV5-6 and TRBJ2-2; TRBD1 matches 8 bases. Germline V lookup: CDR1 SGHDT, CDR2 YYEEEE. Losses at the gene ends were 5 bases for V and 5 bases for J; bases not matched to a gene: 11. The CDR3 loop spans 16 amino acids. DNA of the CDR3: TGTGCCAGCAGTCATAAACAGGGGGTTGGAACCGGGGAGCTGTTTTTT. Translating gives CASSHKQGVGTGELFF.

The chain is built from TRBV5-1 and TRBJ2-1; the match to TRBD2 covers 14 bases. This CDR3 contains 19 residues. The J segment lost 8 bases and the V segment lost 0 bases, leaving 13 bases of the junction unmatched. Germline values: CDR1 SGHRS, CDR2 YFSETQ. CDR3 sequence reads: CASSLGRLAGGGVTDEQFF. CDR3 DNA: TGCGCCAGCAGCTTGGGTAGACTAGCGGGAGGGGGAGTAACAGATGAGCAGTTCTTC.

The V and J genes are TRBV9 and TRBJ2-3; 15 bases match TRBD2. The CDR3 covers 19 residues. CDR1 and CDR2 from the germline V gene are SGDLS and YYNGEE. With 3 bases clipped from V and 5 bases from J, the junction kept 13 bases outside the gene matches. The CDR3 reads CASSDPLGLAGGTRDTQYF. In nucleotides, the CDR3 is TGTGCCAGCAGCGACCCACTAGGACTAGCGGGAGGGACGCGAGATACGCAGTATTTT.

The chain carries TRBV7-9 and TRBJ1-6; 7 bases align to TRBD1. The ends lost 3 bases at V and 14 bases at J; junction bases unmatched: 7. The germline V gene has CDR1 SEHNR and CDR2 FQNEAQ (reference sequence). The CDR3 is 13 amino acids. The CDR3 nucleotides are TGTGCCAGCAGCTTTTCCGGGACAGTTACCCTCCACTTT. Translating it yields CASSFSGTVTLHF.

The rearrangement links TRBV25-1 to TRBJ1-5; 8 bases are shared with TRBD1. Trimming removed 4 bases from V and 3 bases from J; junction bases left unmatched: 8. CDR3 length: 16 amino acids. Germline V gives CDR1 MGHDK, CDR2 SYGVNS. CDR3 DNA: TGTGCCAGCAGTGGGGGGGGGACAGGACCCAATCAGCCCCAGCATTTT. Translating it yields CASSGGGTGPNQPQHF.

This sequence joins TRBV27 and TRBJ1-5, with 7 bases fitting TRBD1. The V segment lost 5 bases and the J segment 2 bases; nucleotides outside the gene matches: 6. The CDR3 is made up of 15 amino acids. Germline CDR1 reads MNHEY; CDR2 reads SMNVEV (reference sequence). The CDR3 DNA reads as TGTGCCAGCAGTCCCGGGACAGTAGGCAATCAGCCCCAGCATTTT. Amino acid sequence: CASSPGTVGNQPQHF.

This clone occurred a few times. This chain connects TRBV18 to TRBJ2-1; TRBD2 is a possible D gene (5 bases). The germline V and J ends were trimmed by 6 bases and 2 bases, with 8 bases remaining between them. There are 13 residues in the CDR3. Per germline, CDR1 KGHSH and CDR2 LQKENI. CDR3 in amino acids: CASSSGAYNEQFF. CDR3 DNA: TGTGCCAGCTCGTCCGGGGCCTACAATGAGCAGTTCTTC.

The chain employs TRBV15 and TRBJ2-7, with TRBD1 identical over 8 bases. The J segment lost 9 bases and the V segment lost 3 bases, leaving 4 bases of the junction unmatched. The CDR3 is made up of 12 amino acids. Germline values: CDR1 LNHNV, CDR2 YYDKDF (reference sequence). The CDR3 sequence: CATSRGQATQYF. The CDR3 nucleotides are TGTGCCACCAGCAGGGGACAGGCGACGCAGTACTTC.

V is TRBV5-1 and J is TRBJ2-7; 10 nucleotides line up with TRBD2. V was pared by 4 bases and J by 2 bases, with 6 bases of the junction left unmatched. The CDR3 has 15 amino acids. Germline values: CDR1 SGHRS, CDR2 YFSETQ. CDR3 loop: CASSGGTSVAYEQYF. CDR3 sequence (DNA): TGCGCCAGCAGCGGGGGGACTAGCGTCGCCTACGAGCAGTACTTC.

This clone has a single count. The V call is TRBV4-1, the J call TRBJ1-2; 7 bases line up with TRBD1. The CDR3 is 16 amino acids. The J segment lost 5 bases and the V segment lost 4 bases, leaving 13 bases of the junction unmatched. Looked up from germline, CDR1 is MGHRA and CDR2 is YSYEKL. CDR3 sequence: CASSPDDRATWYGYTF. The CDR3 DNA reads TGCGCCAGCAGCCCCGACGACAGGGCCACCTGGTATGGCTACACCTTC.

The chain uses TRBV6-6 and TRBJ1-2; unclear D gene. Trimming removed 2 bases from V and 3 bases from J, with 7 bases in between. There are 13 residues in the CDR3. Germline CDR1 MNHNY, CDR2 SVGAGI (reference sequence). CDR3 sequence: CASSYDSDYGYTF. The DNA for the CDR3 is TGTGCCAGCAGTTACGACTCCGACTATGGCTACACCTTC.

This chain links TRBV7-2 with TRBJ2-7, with a tentative D call TRBD1 (6 bases). With 4 bases removed from V and 0 bases from J, the gap between germline ends came to 10 bases. Germline values: CDR1 SGHTA, CDR2 FQGNSA. The CDR3 spans 14 residues. The CDR3 reads CASSSDRSSYEQYF. CDR3 in DNA: TGTGCCAGCAGCTCCGACAGGAGCTCCTACGAGCAGTACTTC.

This clone was counted a single time. CDR3 region: CASALAGGYEQYF. CDR3 nucleotide sequence: TGTGCCAGTGCACTAGCGGGAGGTTACGAGCAGTACTTC. The chain employs TRBV6-5 and TRBJ2-7; TRBD2 agrees at 12 bases. V trimming: 9 bases; J trimming: 4 bases; junction bases outside the gene matches: 4. In germline, CDR1 is MNHEY, CDR2 SVGAGI. The CDR3 length is 13 residues.

This clone appeared once. The rearrangement links TRBV29-1 to TRBJ1-2, with 8 bases identical to TRBD1. Trimming at V came to 6 bases and at J to 3 bases, leaving 6 bases not matched to a gene. Germline V gives CDR1 SQVTM, CDR2 ANQGSEA. The CDR3 loop spans 13 amino acids. The CDR3 loop is CSVRTGLYYGYTF. DNA for the CDR3: TGCAGCGTACGGACAGGGCTTTACTATGGCTACACCTTC. Using reference TRBV29-1 and TRBJ1-2 for the parts outside the CDR3, the full variable domain is SAVISQKPSRDICQRGTSLTIQCQVDSQVTMMFWYRQQPGQSLTLIATANQGSEATYESGFVIDKFPISRPNLTFSTLTVSNMSPEDSSIYLCSVRTGLYYGYTFGSGTRLTVV.

The gene calls are TRBV9 and TRBJ2-7, with 9 bases fitting TRBD2. The ends lost 0 bases at V and 2 bases at J; junction bases unmatched: 3. Germline CDR1 is SGDLS and CDR2 is YYNGEE. The CDR3 sequence is 15 residues long. The CDR3 bases are TGTGCCAGCAGCGTAGACCCTAGCGGGACCTACGAGCAGTACTTC. Protein sequence: CASSVDPSGTYEQYF.

The chain's CDR3 is CASGGLAADPVYNEQFF. DNA of the CDR3: TGTGCCAGCGGAGGTCTAGCGGCCGATCCGGTGTACAATGAGCAGTTCTTC. This chain links TRBV7-9 with TRBJ2-1; TRBD2 agrees at 7 bases. The CDR3 contains 17 residues. Losses at the gene ends were 8 bases for V and 4 bases for J; bases not matched to a gene: 17. Per the germline V gene, CDR1 is SEHNR and CDR2 is FQNEAQ (reference sequence).

The genes are TRBV27 and TRBJ1-2; 8 nucleotides match TRBD1. The CDR3 contains 15 residues. Germline lookup yields CDR1 MNHEY and CDR2 SMNVEV (reference sequence). Losses at the gene ends were 2 bases for V and 4 bases for J; bases not matched to a gene: 6. The CDR3 loop reads CASSLADRVGYGYTF. CDR3 nucleotides: TGTGCCAGCAGTTTAGCGGACAGGGTTGGCTATGGCTACACCTTC.

This chain uses TRBV18 with TRBJ2-7; D possibly corresponds to TRBD2 (6 bases). Trimming left V 5 bases short and J 0 bases short, with 14 bases between. Germline V lookup: CDR1 KGHSH, CDR2 LQKENI. The CDR3 extends over 15 amino acids. As DNA, the CDR3 is TGTGCCAGCTCAGGTGGCGGGACCCACTCCTACGAGCAGTACTTC. It specifies CASSGGGTHSYEQYF.

The CDR3 DNA reads TGTGCCAGCAGCTTGATCGGGAACGTTGTGGTAGATGGCTACACCTTC. Its protein is CASSLIGNVVVDGYTF. The chain recombines TRBV5-5 with TRBJ1-2; no reliable D call. The CDR3 is 16 amino acids. The germline V gene has CDR1 SGHKS and CDR2 YYEKEE (reference sequence). The V end lost 1 base, the J end lost 6 bases, and 19 bases lay between the germline ends.

The CDR3 DNA is TGTGCCAGCAGCTTGGGGGGGAGGGGTACGAACACTGAAGCTTTCTTT. This encodes CASSLGGRGTNTEAFF. The chain couples TRBV7-6 to TRBJ1-1; D is perhaps TRBD1 (5 bases). V dropped 3 bases and J dropped 1 base, with 15 bases sitting between them. In germline, CDR1 is SGHVS, CDR2 FNYEAQ. This CDR3 is 16 amino acids long.

The V and J genes are TRBV7-2 and TRBJ2-2; 10 bases are a match to TRBD2. In germline, CDR1 is SGHTA, CDR2 FQGNSA. J was trimmed by 7 bases and V by 7 bases; bases with no gene match: 6. The CDR3 has 14 amino acids. The CDR3 DNA reads TGTGCCAGCACCCTAGCGGGAGCGAGCGGGGAGCTGTTTTTT. Encoded protein: CASTLAGASGELFF.

This clone was observed a handful of times. The V gene is TRBV21-1, the J gene TRBJ1-5; no DNA check was done on the table's D call, TRBD1. TRBV21-1 is a recognized pseudogene. CDR3 size: 23 residues. The CDR3: CASRIIVAGPPRVYTGSNQPQHF. CDR3 DNA: TGTGCCAGCAGGATAATCGTCGCGGGCCCACCTAGGGTTTATACAGGGAGCAATCAGCCCCAGCATTTT.

The CDR3 bases are TGTGCCAGCAGCGTGAGCCCCTCCGTGAAGACCCAGTACTTC. The encoded protein is CASSVSPSVKTQYF. The V call is TRBV9, the J call TRBJ2-5; no clear D. Looked up from germline, CDR1 is SGDLS and CDR2 is YYNGEE. V shed 2 bases and J shed 6 bases, with 14 bases lying between them. The CDR3 spans 14 residues.

This chain links TRBV5-1 with TRBJ2-2; 8 bases line up with TRBD2. V lost 3 bases and J lost 6; bases outside the gene matches: 13. The CDR3 consists of 17 residues. CDR1 is SGHRS, CDR2 YFSETQ, per germline. The CDR3 region is CASSSYARAGGAGELFF. The CDR3 DNA reads as TGCGCCAGCAGCTCTTATGCCAGGGCGGGAGGAGCCGGGGAGCTGTTTTTT.

V usage is TRBV9 and J usage is TRBJ2-2, with 8 positions matching TRBD2. Germline loops: CDR1 SGDLS, CDR2 YYNGEE. There are 15 residues in the CDR3. Losses at the gene ends were 7 bases for V and 3 bases for J; bases not matched to a gene: 8. In nucleotides, the CDR3 is TGTGCCAGCGGTAGCGGGGCTGATGACACCGGGGAGCTGTTTTTT. Protein product: CASGSGADDTGELFF.

The chain uses TRBV4-1 and TRBJ1-2; 8 nucleotides agree with TRBD1. This CDR3 region has 18 residues. V shed 0 bases, J shed 4 bases, and the junction held 13 bases outside the gene matches. CDR1 is MGHRA, CDR2 YSYEKL, per germline. The CDR3 loop reads CASSQDPDRGVKIYGYTF. CDR3 DNA sequence: TGCGCCAGCAGCCAAGACCCAGACAGGGGCGTCAAGATCTATGGCTACACCTTC.

The chain uses TRBV29-1 and TRBJ2-7; 7 nucleotides match TRBD2. The CDR3 has 13 residues. The trim removed 4 bases at V and 7 bases at J, leaving 10 bases unmatched. In germline, CDR1 is SQVTM, CDR2 ANQGSEA. The CDR3 spells CSVGLLAATEQYF. CDR3 nucleotides: TGCAGCGTTGGTTTGCTAGCGGCCACGGAGCAGTACTTC.

The chain is built from TRBV24-1 and TRBJ2-3; no clear D gene. With 7 bases removed from V and 4 bases from J, the gap between germline ends came to 5 bases. CDR3 length: 11 residues. Per germline, CDR1 KGHDR and CDR2 SFDVKD. The CDR3 nucleotides are TGTGCCACCAGCCAGTCAGATACGCAGTATTTT. It is translated as CATSQSDTQYF.